A selection of T cell receptor beta chains follows, all from one sample in a study of T-cell reconstitution after alpha-beta-depleted transplantation in children. TCRdb re-analysed the PCR reads in MiXCR, keeping a single row per CDR3 protein. The data contain about 400,000 distinct CDR3 sequences, around 21% of them seen just once; the ten biggest clones take up approximately 3.9%. Sequenced here: PBMCs from the stem cell graft donor, sampled from the stem cell graft. The receptors come from a human donor who donated a stem cell graft to a child with acute myeloid leukemia. CDR3s include the opening cysteine and the closing phenylalanine or tryptophan. The D gene is left open where the match is weak. The size field is filled for only some rows; it gives once, few, many or a size class.

abundance,j_gene,v_gene,d_gene,CDR3aa,CDR3nt
few,TRBJ2-1,TRBV20-1,TRBD2,CSARKFSGGTNEQFF,TGCAGTGCTAGAAAGTTTTCGGGAGGAACCAATGAGCAGTTCTTC
once,TRBJ2-7,TRBV27,NA,CASSPGRDYEQYF,TGTGCCAGCAGTCCTGGGCGGGACTACGAGCAGTACTTC
few,TRBJ2-1,TRBV21-1,NA,CASSKRTSGRFNEQFF,TGTGCCAGCAGCAAGCGGACTAGCGGGAGGTTTAATGAGCAGTTCTTC
NA,TRBJ1-6,TRBV5-6,NA,CASSLYRLYSPLHF,TGTGCCAGCAGCTTGTACAGGCTTTATTCACCCCTCCACTTT
NA,TRBJ1-2,TRBV7-9,NA,CASSLEGGNGYTF,TGTGCCAGCAGCTTAGAGGGAGGAAATGGCTACACCTTC
few,TRBJ1-1,TRBV10-2,NA,CASSAPRTEAFF,TGCGCCAGCAGCGCCCCTAGGACTGAAGCTTTCTTT
NA,TRBJ1-2,TRBV3-1,NA,CASSQDGAGSYGYTF,TGTGCCAGCAGCCAAGACGGGGCCGGGAGCTATGGCTACACCTTC
NA,TRBJ2-1,TRBV6-1,TRBD2,CASSASGTYNEQFF,TGTGCCAGCAGCGCTAGCGGGACCTACAATGAGCAGTTCTTC
NA,TRBJ2-5,TRBV6-1,TRBD1,CASSHAQGGQETQYF,TGTGCCAGCAGCCACGCACAGGGGGGACAAGAGACCCAGTACTTC
NA,TRBJ2-7,TRBV7-2,TRBD2,CASSVTSGTYYEQYF,TGTGCCAGCAGCGTGACTAGCGGGACGTACTACGAGCAGTACTTC
NA,TRBJ2-7,TRBV18,NA,CASSPPNQQGYSYEQYF,TGTGCCAGCTCACCACCTAACCAGCAGGGATATAGTTACGAGCAGTACTTC
few,TRBJ1-4,TRBV28,TRBD1,CASRQTGPGEKLFF,TGTGCCAGCAGACAGACAGGGCCGGGTGAAAAACTGTTTTTT
NA,TRBJ2-1,TRBV5-1,NA,CASRSSSEVTQFF,TGCGCCAGCAGATCATCTAGCGAAGTGACGCAGTTCTTC
few,TRBJ2-1,TRBV5-1,NA,CASSPRTTLSYNEQFF,TGCGCCAGCAGCCCCAGGACTACCCTCTCCTACAATGAGCAGTTCTTC
NA,TRBJ2-1,TRBV5-1,NA,CASSLVAPSSYNEQFF,TGCGCCAGCAGCTTGGTTGCGCCCAGCTCCTACAATGAGCAGTTCTTC
NA,TRBJ2-7,TRBV12-3/TRBV12-4,TRBD1,CASSFRGQGINYEQYF,TGTGCCAGCAGTTTTAGGGGACAGGGAATAAACTACGAGCAGTACTTC
NA,TRBJ2-1,TRBV18,TRBD2,CASSPGLAGGQNEQFF,TGTGCCAGCTCTCCCGGACTAGCGGGAGGGCAGAATGAGCAGTTCTTC
many,TRBJ2-7,TRBV4-1,NA,CASSQEGVSYEQYF,TGCGCCAGCAGCCAAGAGGGGGTCTCCTACGAGCAGTACTTC
few,TRBJ2-3,TRBV20-1,TRBD2,CSARLAGTTDTQYF,TGCAGTGCTAGATTAGCGGGAACCACAGATACGCAGTATTTT
NA,TRBJ2-3,TRBV7-8,NA,CASSFRLSTDTQYF,TGTGCCAGCAGCTTCCGGCTTTCCACAGATACGCAGTATTTT
NA,TRBJ2-6,TRBV10-3,TRBD2,CAISESKRLAVKGYVLTF,TGTGCCATCAGTGAGTCCAAGAGACTAGCGGTTAAAGGTTACGTCCTGACTTTC
NA,TRBJ2-1,TRBV20-1,NA,CSARDLGRNEQFF,TGCAGTGCTAGAGACTTAGGAAGGAATGAGCAGTTCTTC
NA,TRBJ2-1,TRBV9,NA,CASSVSATSSYNEQFF,TGTGCCAGCAGCGTTAGCGCGACTAGCTCCTACAATGAGCAGTTCTTC
NA,TRBJ2-2,TRBV5-1,TRBD1,CASSSTGTGGFGELFF,TGCGCCAGCAGCTCAACCGGGACAGGGGGCTTCGGGGAGCTGTTTTTT
few,TRBJ2-1,TRBV3-1,TRBD2,CASSPRAAGVLEQFF,TGTGCCAGCAGCCCCCGTGCAGCGGGAGTTTTAGAGCAGTTCTTC
NA,TRBJ2-3,TRBV29-1,NA,CSVEVVAADTQYF,TGCAGCGTTGAAGTAGTAGCTGCAGATACGCAGTATTTT
many,TRBJ2-3,TRBV6-5,NA,CASSYYPSGGGDTQYF,TGTGCCAGCAGTTACTATCCGTCAGGAGGTGGTGATACGCAGTATTTT
many,TRBJ2-3,TRBV29-1,TRBD1,CSSWNRGRADTQYF,TGCAGCTCCTGGAACAGGGGGCGAGCAGATACGCAGTATTTT
few,TRBJ1-1,TRBV12-3/TRBV12-4,NA,CASSFGGMNTEAFF,TGTGCCAGCAGTTTCGGGGGCATGAACACTGAAGCTTTCTTT
NA,TRBJ1-4,TRBV26,NA,CASTQKMKDRGTPWRATNEKLFF,TGTGCCAGCACCCAAAAGATGAAGGACAGGGGAACACCATGGAGGGCAACTAATGAAAAACTGTTTTTT
NA,TRBJ2-4,TRBV29-1,NA,CSVESRNIQYF,TGCAGCGTTGAATCTCGTAACATTCAGTACTTC